A selection of T cell receptor beta chains follows, all from one sample in a study of CD8 T cells in ankylosing spondylitis. TCRdb redid the calling of the 5' RACE reads with MiXCR, one entry per CDR3 protein. The data contain 200,000 to 250,000 distinct CDR3 sequences, over 9.5% of them singletons. The sample comprised blood, either unsorted or a sorted T cell fraction (not recorded which). Receptors were obtained from a male donor with ankylosing spondylitis or in good health (not recorded which). Both conserved end residues are part of each CDR3. The D gene is left open where the match is weak. Only some rows state a clone size, as once, few, many or a class for expanded clones.

clone size: many; D gene: -; CDR3 length: 13; V gene: TRBV15; J gene: TRBJ2-5; CDR3 protein: CATSRGRKETQYF; CDR3 DNA: TGTGCCACCAGCAGGGGACGTAAAGAGACCCAGTACTTC
clone size: -; D gene: TRBD2; CDR3 length: 16; V gene: TRBV24-1; J gene: TRBJ2-5; CDR3 protein: CATSRRLAGGQETQYF; CDR3 DNA: TGTGCCACCAGTCGGAGACTAGCGGGGGGGCAAGAGACCCAGTACTTC
clone size: many; D gene: -; CDR3 length: 15; V gene: TRBV7-7; J gene: TRBJ2-1; CDR3 protein: CASSLVGSPYNEQFF; CDR3 DNA: TGTGCTAGCAGCTTAGTCGGCTCCCCCTACAATGAGCAGTTCTTC
clone size: -; D gene: -; CDR3 length: 18; V gene: TRBV5-1; J gene: TRBJ1-2; CDR3 protein: CASSLDSFPLEANYGYTF; CDR3 DNA: TGCGCCAGCAGCCTGGACAGTTTTCCATTGGAGGCTAACTATGGCTACACCTTC
clone size: once; D gene: -; CDR3 length: 14; V gene: TRBV19; J gene: TRBJ2-2; CDR3 protein: CASSGYSGTGELFF; CDR3 DNA: TGTGCCAGTAGTGGCTACTCTGGCACCGGGGAGCTGTTTTTT
clone size: many; D gene: -; CDR3 length: 16; V gene: TRBV5-6; J gene: TRBJ2-1; CDR3 protein: CASTEGYPGSYNEQFF; CDR3 DNA: TGTGCCAGCACCGAGGGGTATCCAGGATCCTACAATGAGCAGTTCTTC
clone size: many; D gene: TRBD1; CDR3 length: 15; V gene: TRBV5-1; J gene: TRBJ2-3; CDR3 protein: CASSPGQGAVYTQYF; CDR3 DNA: TGCGCCAGCAGTCCGGGACAGGGGGCTGTGTATACGCAGTATTTT
clone size: -; D gene: -; CDR3 length: 14; V gene: TRBV20-1; J gene: TRBJ2-1; CDR3 protein: CSVEWERSYNEQFF; CDR3 DNA: TGCAGCGTCGAGTGGGAGCGCTCCTACAATGAGCAGTTCTTC
clone size: many; D gene: -; CDR3 length: 16; V gene: TRBV28; J gene: TRBJ2-1; CDR3 protein: CASSLAGVAAYNEQFF; CDR3 DNA: TGTGCCAGCAGTTTAGCTGGGGTAGCGGCGTATAATGAGCAGTTCTTC
clone size: -; D gene: -; CDR3 length: 13; V gene: TRBV5-4; J gene: TRBJ1-2; CDR3 protein: CASSLGALDGYTF; CDR3 DNA: TGTGCCAGCAGCTTAGGGGCGCTGGATGGCTACACCTTC
clone size: many; D gene: -; CDR3 length: 14; V gene: TRBV12-3/TRBV12-4; J gene: TRBJ2-3; CDR3 protein: CASSSTTGTDTQYF; CDR3 DNA: TGTGCCAGCAGTTCAACGACAGGCACAGATACGCAGTATTTT
clone size: few; D gene: -; CDR3 length: 11; V gene: TRBV3-1; J gene: TRBJ2-5; CDR3 protein: CASSHTETQYF; CDR3 DNA: TGTGCCAGCAGCCATACCGAGACCCAGTACTTC
clone size: few; D gene: TRBD2; CDR3 length: 16; V gene: TRBV20-1; J gene: TRBJ2-3; CDR3 protein: CSARDPLGTSRDTQYF; CDR3 DNA: TGCAGTGCTAGAGATCCCCTCGGGACTAGTAGAGATACGCAGTATTTT
clone size: -; D gene: -; CDR3 length: 14; V gene: TRBV7-9; J gene: TRBJ1-1; CDR3 protein: CASSFLGTSTEAFF; CDR3 DNA: TGTGCCAGCAGCTTTCTCGGGACGAGCACTGAAGCTTTCTTT
clone size: few; D gene: TRBD1; CDR3 length: 15; V gene: TRBV7-9; J gene: TRBJ2-3; CDR3 protein: CASSWTGGMSDTQYF; CDR3 DNA: TGTGCCAGCAGTTGGACAGGGGGAATGTCAGATACGCAGTATTTT
clone size: many; D gene: TRBD1; CDR3 length: 15; V gene: TRBV12-3/TRBV12-4; J gene: TRBJ1-1; CDR3 protein: CASSLDRGGITEAFF; CDR3 DNA: TGTGCCAGCAGCCTGGACAGGGGAGGTATCACTGAAGCTTTCTTT
clone size: many; D gene: -; CDR3 length: 14; V gene: TRBV12-3/TRBV12-4; J gene: TRBJ1-6; CDR3 protein: CASSLPVDNSPLHF; CDR3 DNA: TGTGCCAGCAGTTTGCCGGTCGATAATTCACCCCTCCACTTT